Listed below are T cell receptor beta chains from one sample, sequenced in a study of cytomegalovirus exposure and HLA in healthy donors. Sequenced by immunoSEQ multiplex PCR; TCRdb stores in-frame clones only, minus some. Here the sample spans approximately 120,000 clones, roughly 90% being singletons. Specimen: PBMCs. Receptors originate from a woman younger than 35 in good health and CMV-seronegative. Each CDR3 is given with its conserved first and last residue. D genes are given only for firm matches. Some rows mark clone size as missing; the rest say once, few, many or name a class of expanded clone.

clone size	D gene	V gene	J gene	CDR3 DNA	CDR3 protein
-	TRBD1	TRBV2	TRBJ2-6	TGTGCCAGCATGGTCCGGGACAGGGGACCTGGGGCCAACGTCCTGACTTTC	CASMVRDRGPGANVLTF
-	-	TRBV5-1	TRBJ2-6	TGCGCCAGCAGCTTGAGTGTGGCCGGGGCCAACGTCCTGACTTTC	CASSLSVAGANVLTF
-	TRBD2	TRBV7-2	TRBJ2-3	TGTGCCAGCAGCCCTACTAGCGGTTACACAGATACGCAGTATTTT	CASSPTSGYTDTQYF
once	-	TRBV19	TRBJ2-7	TGTGCCAGTAAATCGGGGAGCCTGAAGGAGCAGTACTTC	CASKSGSLKEQYF
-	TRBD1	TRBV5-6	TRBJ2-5	TGTGCCAGCAGCTTCCCGACAGGGCAAGAGACCCAGTACTTC	CASSFPTGQETQYF
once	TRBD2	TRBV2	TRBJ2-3	TGTGCCAGCAGTGTTAGCGGGGTGGCAGATACGCAGTATTTT	CASSVSGVADTQYF
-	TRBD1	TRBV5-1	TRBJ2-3	TGCGCCAGCAGCTTTGGCGGACAGGGGAACACAGATACGCAGTATTTT	CASSFGGQGNTDTQYF
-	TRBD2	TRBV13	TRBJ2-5	TGTGCCAGCAGCTTAGGGGCGGGGGACCCACAAGAGACCCAGTACTTC	CASSLGAGDPQETQYF
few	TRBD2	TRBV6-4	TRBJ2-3	TGTGCCAGCAGTGCCGGGGGGGGTGACGGCACAGATACGCAGTATTTT	CASSAGGGDGTDTQYF
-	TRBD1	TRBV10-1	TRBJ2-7	TGCGCCAGCAGTTTAACTATACAGGGGGAATCCTACGAGCAGTACTTC	CASSLTIQGESYEQYF
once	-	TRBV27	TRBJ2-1	TGTGCCAGCAGCCGACCAGGGGATGAGCAGTTCTTC	CASSRPGDEQFF
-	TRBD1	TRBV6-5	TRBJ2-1	TGTGCCAGCAGCCACGACAGGGGTCCTTCCAATGAGCAGTTCTTC	CASSHDRGPSNEQFF
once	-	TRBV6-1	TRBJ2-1	TGTGCCAGCACCGGGTGGGGGCCCTACAATGAGCAGTTCTTC	CASTGWGPYNEQFF
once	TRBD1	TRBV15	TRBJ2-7	TGTGCCACCAGCACACGGGACAGGGGTGTCTACGAGCAGTACTTC	CATSTRDRGVYEQYF
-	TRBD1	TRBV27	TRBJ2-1	TGTGCCAGCAGGTCGGTAGGGACAGAGTACAATGAGCAGTTCTTC	CASRSVGTEYNEQFF
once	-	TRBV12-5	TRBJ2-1	TGTGCTAGTGGGAGCCAATACAATGAGCAGTTCTTC	CASGSQYNEQFF
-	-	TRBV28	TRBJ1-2	TGTGCCAGCTATATGTGGGGGCTTGGAGGCTACACCTTC	CASYMWGLGGYTF
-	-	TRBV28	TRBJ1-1	TGTGCCAGCAGTTTTGAGGTGAACACTGAAGCTTTCTTT	CASSFEVNTEAFF
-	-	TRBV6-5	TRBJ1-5	TGTGCCAGCAGACCCACTGGGGGCCTCAATCAGCCCCAGCATTTT	CASRPTGGLNQPQHF
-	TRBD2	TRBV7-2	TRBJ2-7	TGTGCCAGCAGCTTCGGGGGGGAGCACTACGAGCAGTACTTC	CASSFGGEHYEQYF
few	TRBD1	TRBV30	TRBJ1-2	TGTGCCTGGAGTCCTTTGGGGGACAGGGCAGACTATGGCTACACCTTC	CAWSPLGDRADYGYTF
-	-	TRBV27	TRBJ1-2	TGTGCCAGCAGATTTACCTCACGGGGAGTTAACTATGGCTACACCTTC	CASRFTSRGVNYGYTF
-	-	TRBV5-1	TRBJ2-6	TGCGCCAGCACCAGGGTTTCAACTGGGGCCAACGTCCTGACTTTC	CASTRVSTGANVLTF
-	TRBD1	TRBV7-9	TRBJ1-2	TGTGCCAGCAGCCCTGGGACAGGGGCCCACTATGGCTACACCTTC	CASSPGTGAHYGYTF
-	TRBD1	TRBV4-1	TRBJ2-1	TGCGCCAGCAGCCAAGGACAGGGGCTGGGTCGGACATACAATGAGCAGTTCTTC	CASSQGQGLGRTYNEQFF
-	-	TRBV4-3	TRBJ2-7	TGCGCCAGCAGCCAAGAGAACAGGCGGCACTCTTACGAGCAGTACTTC	CASSQENRRHSYEQYF
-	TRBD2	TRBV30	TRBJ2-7	TGTGCCCGGAGCCCCGGTGCGGGGGGCTACGAGCAGTACTTC	CARSPGAGGYEQYF
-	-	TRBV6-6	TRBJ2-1	TGTGCCAGCAGATACGAGATGGGGGCCAATGAGCAGTTCTTC	CASRYEMGANEQFF
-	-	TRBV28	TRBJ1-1	TGTGCCAGCAGCCCCTCCTCCGGTGAAGCTTTCTTT	CASSPSSGEAFF
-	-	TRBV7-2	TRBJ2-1	TGTGCCAGCAGCTTTGAGGGAACGTACAATGAGCAGTTCTTC	CASSFEGTYNEQFF
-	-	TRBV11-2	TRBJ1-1	TGTGCCAGCAGCCCCCAGACAGGAACTGAAGCTTTCTTT	CASSPQTGTEAFF
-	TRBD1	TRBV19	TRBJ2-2	TGTGCCAGCGAACAGGGGGCCGGGGAGCTGTTTTTT	CASEQGAGELFF
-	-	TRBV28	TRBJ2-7	TGTGCCAGCAGTTTGTTTTTCGGGACATCAATCTACGAGCAGTACTTC	CASSLFFGTSIYEQYF
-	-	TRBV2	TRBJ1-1	TGTGCCAGCACCCGGGACACGAACACTGAAGCTTTCTTT	CASTRDTNTEAFF
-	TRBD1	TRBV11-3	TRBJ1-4	TGTGCCAGCAGCCATTACGTCCCGGGACAGGGTCGGTGGGAAAAACTGTTTTTT	CASSHYVPGQGRWEKLFF
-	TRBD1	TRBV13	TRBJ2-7	TGTGCCAGCAGCTTAGAGGGACAGGTCTACGAGCAGTACTTC	CASSLEGQVYEQYF
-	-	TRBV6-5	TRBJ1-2	TGTGCCAGCAGTTATCTCCCGGAGGGGACTAACTATGGCTACACCTTC	CASSYLPEGTNYGYTF
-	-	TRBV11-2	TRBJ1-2	TGTGCCAGCAGCCGGGAGGTAGGCTATGGCTACACCTTC	CASSREVGYGYTF
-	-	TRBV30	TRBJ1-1	TGTGCCTGGAGTGTTGAGTTGAACACTGAAGCTTTCTTT	CAWSVELNTEAFF
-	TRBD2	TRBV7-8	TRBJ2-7	TGTGCCAGCAGCTTAGCTCTAGCGGGGGGAAATAGGGAGCAGTACTTC	CASSLALAGGNREQYF
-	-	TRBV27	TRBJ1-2	TGTGCCAGCAGTTTATCTCGCGACTACTATGGCTACACCTTC	CASSLSRDYYGYTF
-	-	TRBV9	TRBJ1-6	TGTGCCAGCAGCGTAAACAGAAGCTCCTATAATTCACCCCTCCACTTT	CASSVNRSSYNSPLHF
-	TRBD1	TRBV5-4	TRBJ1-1	TGTGCCAGCAGCTTCGGGACAGGGGGCGCGGGTAGAACTGAAGCTTTCTTT	CASSFGTGGAGRTEAFF
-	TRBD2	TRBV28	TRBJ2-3	TGTGCCAGCAGTTATGGGGCCATAGCGGGGGGGCATGGAGATACGCAGTATTTT	CASSYGAIAGGHGDTQYF
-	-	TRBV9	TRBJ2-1	TGTGCCAGCAGCCCCACTATGCATGAGCAGTTCTTC	CASSPTMHEQFF
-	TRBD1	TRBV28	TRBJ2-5	TGTGCCAGCACTGTAGGGACAGGGAGGTTTGAGACCCAGTACTTC	CASTVGTGRFETQYF
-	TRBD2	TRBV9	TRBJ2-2	TGTGCCAGCAGCGACCCACTAGCGGGGGGAACCGGGGAGCTGTTTTTT	CASSDPLAGGTGELFF
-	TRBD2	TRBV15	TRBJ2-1	TGTGCCACCAGCAGAGATAGGTTGGCGGGGGGCTACAATGAGCAGTTCTTC	CATSRDRLAGGYNEQFF
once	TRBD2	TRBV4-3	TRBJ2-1	TGCGCCAGCAGCCAAGATACGGGAGGAGGTGAGCAGTTCTTC	CASSQDTGGGEQFF
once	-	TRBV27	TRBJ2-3	TGTGCCAGTGGGATTGGCGGGGATACGCAGTATTTT	CASGIGGDTQYF